There are many counts of the clone carrying this T cell receptor (beta chain). The V gene end was trimmed by 2 bases and the J gene end by 5 bases; junction bases not matched to a gene: 8. This CDR3 contains 15 residues. CDR1 is MGHRA, CDR2 YSYEKL, per germline. Indicated time point: before trial treatment. The sample comes from a study of low-dose radiotherapy and immunotherapy resistance in tumors. TRAV- and TRBV-specific primers were used for first-strand cDNA, which covered alpha and beta chains. Both a constant-region primer and a V-primer adapter served to amplify TCRs across roughly 22 PCR cycles. From the reads, TCRdb called clonotypes with MiXCR, one entry per CDR3 protein. The repertoire holds tens of thousands of distinct CDR3 sequences, with around 27% as singletons.

The sequence was obtained from a male donor with rectosigmoid adenocarcinoma. The starting material was PBMCs, obtained before treatment. The chain links TRBV4-1 to TRBJ2-7; 8 bases map to TRBD2. CDR3 nucleotide sequence: TGCGCCAGCAGCCAATCGGGGGGGGCCATCAACGAGCAGTACTTC. Translating gives CASSQSGGAINEQYF.